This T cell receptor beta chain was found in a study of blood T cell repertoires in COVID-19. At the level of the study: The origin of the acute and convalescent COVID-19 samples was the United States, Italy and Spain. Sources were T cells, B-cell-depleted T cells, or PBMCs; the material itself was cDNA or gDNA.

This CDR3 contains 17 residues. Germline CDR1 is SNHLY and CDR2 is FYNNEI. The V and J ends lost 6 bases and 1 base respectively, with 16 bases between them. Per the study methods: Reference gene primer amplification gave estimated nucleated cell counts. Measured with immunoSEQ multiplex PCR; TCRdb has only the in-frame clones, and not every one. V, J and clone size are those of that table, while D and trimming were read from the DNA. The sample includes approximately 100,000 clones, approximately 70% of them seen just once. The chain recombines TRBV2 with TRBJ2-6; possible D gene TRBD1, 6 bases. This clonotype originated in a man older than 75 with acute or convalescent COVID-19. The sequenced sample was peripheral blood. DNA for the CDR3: TGTGCCAGCAGCAATGGACAGATGATGTCTGGGGCCAACGTCCTGACTTTC. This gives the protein CASSNGQMMSGANVLTF.